These 17 T cell receptor beta chains came from one sample sequenced in a study of CXCR3-negative and CXCR3-positive naive CD8 T cells. General study points: CXCR3-positive naive cells had TRB CDR3s that were more hydrophobic than CXCR3-negative naive cells had.

These receptors' antigens are unknown. Libraries of TRB cDNA were made by 5' RACE and carried UMIs. TCRdb reprocessed the 5' RACE reads; each CDR3 protein has one entry and no DNA is given. The table for this sample gives more than 70,000 distinct CDR3 sequences. What was sequenced was naive CXCR3+ CD8+ T cells from blood. Documented subset: CD45RO-CCR7+CD27+CD95- naive CD8+ T cells expressing CXCR3 (TNR3+). Receptors originate from a human donor in good health. Some clones in this sample may be carry-over from other donors' samples.

The chain carries TRBV2 and TRBJ2-6. The CDR3 sequence is 12 residues long. Germline lookup yields CDR1 SNHLY and CDR2 FYNNEI. The CDR3 loop is CASLAGANVLTF.

V usage is TRBV7-9 and J usage is TRBJ1-5. This CDR3 is built from 12 residues. CDR1 is SEHNR, CDR2 FQNEAQ, per germline (reference sequence). The CDR3 protein is CASSRSDQPQHF.

The chain has TRBV20-1 and TRBJ1-5; TCRdb designates TRBD1, a call that cannot be tested without DNA. CDR1 and CDR2 from the germline V gene are DFQATT and SNEGSKA (reference sequence). This CDR3 has 15 residues. CDR3 region: CSAREMTTGYQPQHF.

The V call is TRBV4-3, the J call TRBJ2-2; TCRdb's assignment of TRBD1 cannot be checked, as there is no DNA. CDR3 length: 17 amino acids. CDR1 and CDR2 (germline): LGHNA, YSLEER. This CDR3 reads CASSPEPGADLTGELFF.

This chain connects TRBV4-1 to TRBJ1-1; there is no DNA to check the TCRdb D call of TRBD1. This CDR3 is 15 amino acids long. Per germline, CDR1 MGHRA and CDR2 YSYEKL. The CDR3 reads CASSQIQGGNTEAFF.

This sequence joins TRBV7-9 and TRBJ2-5. CDR3 length equals 15 residues. CDR1 and CDR2 (germline): SEHNR, FQNEAQ (reference sequence). CDR3 protein: CASSPPLRLQETQYF.

The gene calls are TRBV25-1 and TRBJ1-1. The germline CDR1 and CDR2 sequences are MGHDK and SYGVNS. This CDR3 comprises 15 residues. The chain's CDR3 is CASSDLGVGGTEAFF.

This sequence joins TRBV28 and TRBJ1-2. There are 14 residues in the CDR3. Germline V gene data show CDR1 as MDHEN and CDR2 as SYDVKM. The chain's CDR3 is CASARWGDGYGYTF.

This rearrangement joins TRBV11-2 to TRBJ2-7; the TRBD1 assignment by TCRdb is unverifiable without DNA. Germline-derived CDR1 and CDR2 are SGHAT and FQNNGV. The CDR3 consists of 14 residues. CDR3 region: CASSLETGDYEQYF.

The CDR3 protein is CASSEWVGNTEAFF. V and J are TRBV6-1 and TRBJ1-1. The CDR3 runs to 14 residues. CDR1 is MNHNS, CDR2 SASEGT, per germline.

V and J are TRBV14 and TRBJ2-3. The CDR3 covers 16 residues. The germline CDR1 and CDR2 sequences are SGHDN and FVKESK. This chain's CDR3 is CASSQESWTLTDTQYF.

The chain couples TRBV12-3 or TRBV12-4 to TRBJ1-1. CDR3 length: 12 amino acids. The CDR3 protein is CASSLSAAEAFF.

The J gene is TRBJ2-7, the V gene TRBV11-2; TCRdb's D call, TRBD1, is unchecked because there is no DNA. The CDR3 runs to 15 residues. Germline values: CDR1 SGHAT, CDR2 FQNNGV. The CDR3 loop reads CASSFPGGGSYEQYF.

The chain has TRBV28 and TRBJ2-7; TCRdb selects TRBD2, and the lack of DNA leaves this call unchecked. The CDR3 runs to 18 residues. In germline, CDR1 is MDHEN, CDR2 SYDVKM. The CDR3 sequence: CASSLDYPLAGGSYEQYF.

This chain links TRBV6-2 or TRBV6-3 with TRBJ2-7. The germline gives CDR1 MNHEY, CDR2 SVGEGT. This CDR3 region has 12 residues. The CDR3 protein is CASSYSIYEQYF.

The CDR3 sequence: CSVAGPALYEQYF. The J gene is TRBJ2-7, the V gene TRBV29-1; TCRdb lists TRBD1, though no DNA is available to test this call. There are 13 residues in the CDR3. In germline, CDR1 is SQVTM, CDR2 ANQGSEA.

The chain carries TRBV4-1 and TRBJ2-1. The CDR3 extends over 17 amino acids. Germline CDR1 and CDR2: MGHRA and YSYEKL. The CDR3 spells CASSQGALGGSYNEQFF.